This TCR beta chain comes out of a study of STAT3 mutations in large granular lymphocyte leukemia. Overall study context: Canonical activating STAT3 mutations were detected in roughly half of the longitudinally sequenced T-LGLL patients. Approximately 40% of treated T-LGLL patients showed hematologic response to immunosuppression. Study-level results: Every T-LGLL patient had at least one immunodominant TCRbeta clonotype. Persisting codominant clonotypes may have hidden a small pathogenic clone. After therapy, about 35% of the 18 patients switched clonotypes, all new clones STAT3 wild type.

With respect to this clone: As yet, its antigen is unknown.

The CDR3 has 11 residues. The V gene's germline CDR1 is GTSNPN and CDR2 SVGIG (reference sequence). Deletions cut 3 bases from V and 10 bases from J, with 12 bases between. The table came from immunoSEQ multiplex PCR; TCRdb's copy has only in-frame clones and leaves some out. The sample consists of about 24,000 clones, over 90% of them appearing once. The receptor was isolated from a middle-aged man with T-cell large granular lymphocyte leukemia. Some clones in this sample may be carry-over from other donors' samples. The chain uses TRBV30 and TRBJ1-1; D is unclear. Material for sequencing was peripheral blood mononuclear cells. Here the CDR3 DNA reads TGTGCCTGGAGCGCCTTGGGCTCAGCTTTCTTT. It translates to CAWSALGSAFF.